The rows below give T cell receptor beta chains drawn from one sample of a study of spatial heterogeneity in lung cancer. TCRdb redid the calling of the 5' RACE reads with MiXCR, one entry per CDR3 protein. The table shows over 7,500 distinct CDR3 sequences, with about 2.7% occurring only once. The sample consisted of lung tumor tissue, taken at surgery. These receptors were collected from a male donor with early-stage non-small cell lung cancer. The CDR3 runs from the conserved cysteine through the conserved F or W. The D gene is left open where the match is weak. Clone sizes are given selectively: once, few, many, or a class where the clone is expanded.

NA | 12 | many | TRBJ1-6 | TRBV20-1 | CSAGDPHSPLHF | TGCAGTGCCGGAGATCCCCATTCACCCCTCCACTTT
TRBD1 | 16 | NA | TRBJ1-5 | TRBV30 | CAWTPPGQVHNQPQHF | TGTGCCTGGACACCTCCCGGACAGGTCCATAATCAGCCCCAGCATTTT
TRBD1 | 11 | many | TRBJ2-7 | TRBV28 | CANPPDREPNF | TGTGCCAACCCACCAGACAGGGAGCCGAACTTC
NA | 14 | many | TRBJ1-2 | TRBV4-2 | CASSQAMENYGYTF | TGTGCCAGCAGCCAAGCAATGGAGAACTATGGCTACACCTTC
TRBD1 | 14 | medium-sized | TRBJ2-7 | TRBV5-1 | CASSSTGTGAEQYF | TGCGCCAGCAGCTCGACCGGGACAGGGGCCGAGCAGTACTTC
NA | 13 | medium-sized | TRBJ1-1 | TRBV14 | CASSQELNTEAFF | TGTGCCAGCAGCCAAGAGTTGAACACTGAAGCTTTCTTT
NA | 13 | many | TRBJ2-5 | TRBV29-1 | CSVGQPGIETQYF | TGCAGCGTTGGGCAACCAGGAATAGAGACCCAGTACTTC
TRBD1 | 14 | many | TRBJ1-2 | TRBV15 | CATSKGQGPIGYTF | TGTGCCACCAGCAAGGGACAGGGCCCTATCGGCTACACCTTC
NA | 15 | many | TRBJ1-5 | TRBV4-1 | CASSPGDGSNQPQHF | TGCGCCAGCAGCCCGGGAGACGGTAGCAATCAGCCCCAGCATTTT
NA | 16 | medium-sized | TRBJ2-4 | TRBV28 | CASSPSGGIAKNIQYF | TGTGCCAGCAGTCCCTCCGGGGGAATAGCCAAAAACATTCAGTACTTC
NA | 13 | many | TRBJ2-7 | TRBV20-1 | CSARAGAAYEQYF | TGCAGTGCTAGGGCGGGGGCAGCCTACGAGCAGTACTTC
NA | 13 | NA | TRBJ2-3 | TRBV7-2 | CASSSRGTDTQYF | TGTGCCAGCAGCTCCCGGGGCACAGATACGCAGTATTTT
TRBD2 | 13 | many | TRBJ2-7 | TRBV7-2 | CASSLWEGMEQYF | TGTGCCAGCAGCTTATGGGAGGGAATGGAGCAGTACTTC
NA | 15 | many | TRBJ2-5 | TRBV5-4 | CASSLSHSQFGTQYF | TGTGCCAGCAGCTTGTCGCACAGCCAATTCGGGACCCAGTACTTC
NA | 11 | many | TRBJ1-2 | TRBV7-9 | CASSLAKGYTF | TGTGCCAGCAGCTTAGCGAAAGGCTACACCTTC
TRBD1 | 14 | many | TRBJ2-5 | TRBV20-1 | CSARGQGIAETQYF | TGCAGTGCTAGGGGACAGGGTATAGCAGAGACCCAGTACTTC
TRBD2 | 17 | many | TRBJ2-1 | TRBV14 | CASSRGTSGGAYNEQFF | TGTGCCAGCAGCCGCGGGACTAGCGGGGGGGCCTACAATGAGCAGTTCTTC
NA | 13 | many | TRBJ2-5 | TRBV7-9 | CASSFDFQETQYF | TGTGCCAGCAGCTTTGACTTCCAAGAGACCCAGTACTTC
NA | 13 | medium-sized | TRBJ2-7 | TRBV7-2 | CASSWTVNYEQYF | TGTGCCAGCAGTTGGACAGTTAACTACGAGCAGTACTTC
TRBD1 | 17 | NA | TRBJ2-2 | TRBV6-5 | CASSFPRDRANPGELFF | TGTGCCAGCAGTTTCCCCCGGGACAGGGCAAATCCCGGGGAGCTGTTTTTT
NA | 14 | medium-sized | TRBJ2-2 | TRBV7-9 | CASSLRTMTGELFF | TGTGCCAGCAGCTTAAGGACTATGACCGGGGAGCTGTTTTTT
NA | 11 | many | TRBJ2-3 | TRBV7-2 | CASSYTDTQYF | TGTGCCAGCAGCTACACAGATACGCAGTATTTT
NA | 14 | many | TRBJ2-3 | TRBV12-3/TRBV12-4 | CASRQGSSTDTQYF | TGTGCCAGCAGGCAGGGTTCTAGCACAGATACGCAGTATTTT
NA | 13 | many | TRBJ2-7 | TRBV5-1 | CASSLMVEDEQYF | TGCGCCAGCAGCTTAATGGTCGAGGACGAGCAGTACTTC
NA | 17 | many | TRBJ2-3 | TRBV5-1 | CASSPGTAGAGTDTQYF | TGCGCCAGCAGCCCTGGAACCGCAGGGGCAGGCACAGATACGCAGTATTTT
TRBD1 | 15 | many | TRBJ2-2 | TRBV5-4 | CASSLVDRATGELFF | TGTGCCAGCAGCTTGGTGGACAGGGCCACCGGGGAGCTGTTTTTT
NA | 12 | many | TRBJ2-7 | TRBV29-1 | CSVEAETYEQYF | TGCAGCGTTGAGGCGGAGACCTACGAGCAGTACTTC
NA | 15 | many | TRBJ2-3 | TRBV20-1 | CSAPRVGPGTDTQYF | TGCAGTGCTCCCCGGGTGGGGCCAGGCACAGATACGCAGTATTTT
NA | 15 | many | TRBJ2-1 | TRBV19 | CASSPKRSSYNEQFF | TGTGCCAGTAGTCCCAAGAGGAGCTCCTACAATGAGCAGTTCTTC
NA | 14 | many | TRBJ2-2 | TRBV19 | CASSIGQGGGELFF | TGTGCCAGTAGTATAGGTCAGGGCGGCGGGGAGCTGTTTTTT
NA | 14 | many | TRBJ1-1 | TRBV27 | CASRMSEQGTEAFF | TGTGCCAGCCGAATGTCAGAACAGGGAACCGAAGCTTTCTTT
NA | 13 | many | TRBJ2-3 | TRBV11-3 | CASRPGSTDTQYF | TGTGCCAGCAGACCCGGCAGTACAGATACGCAGTATTTT
NA | 14 | many | TRBJ2-1 | TRBV5-6 | CASSLKSAYNEQFF | TGTGCCAGCAGCTTGAAGTCCGCCTACAATGAGCAGTTCTTC
NA | 13 | many | TRBJ1-1 | TRBV29-1 | CSVVEGWFTEAFF | TGCAGCGTTGTAGAGGGGTGGTTCACTGAAGCTTTCTTT
NA | 15 | many | TRBJ1-4 | TRBV5-1 | CASSFGGRENEKLFF | TGCGCCAGCAGCTTCGGTGGCAGGGAAAATGAAAAACTGTTTTTT
NA | 15 | many | TRBJ2-7 | TRBV27 | CASSSFGLRPYEQYF | TGTGCCAGCAGCTCCTTCGGGCTCCGACCCTACGAGCAGTACTTC
NA | 16 | many | TRBJ1-5 | TRBV23-1 | CASSRPGLSSNQPQHF | TGCGCCAGCAGTCGTCCAGGGTTAAGTAGCAATCAGCCCCAGCATTTT
TRBD2 | 15 | many | TRBJ2-7 | TRBV3-1 | CASSQDLAGGYEQYF | TGTGCCAGCAGCCAAGATTTAGCGGGGGGGTACGAGCAGTACTTC
TRBD1 | 15 | many | TRBJ2-2 | TRBV3-1 | CASSQGAGTAGELFF | TGTGCCAGCAGCCAAGGCGCAGGGACAGCCGGGGAGCTGTTTTTT
NA | 15 | medium-sized | TRBJ1-2 | TRBV27 | CASSNQGSRGYGYTF | TGTGCCAGTTCGAATCAGGGCAGTCGTGGCTATGGCTACACCTTC
NA | 15 | many | TRBJ1-1 | TRBV25-1 | CASSDPTRGYTEAFF | TGTGCCAGCAGTGACCCAACGAGGGGGTACACTGAAGCTTTCTTT
NA | 12 | many | TRBJ2-7 | TRBV19 | CASSSTVYEQYF | TGTGCCAGTAGTAGCACAGTCTACGAGCAGTACTTC
NA | 15 | medium-sized | TRBJ2-3 | TRBV27 | CASSFTGTSTDTQYF | TGTGCCAGCAGTTTCACAGGGACTAGCACAGATACGCAGTATTTT
TRBD1 | 18 | many | TRBJ2-6 | TRBV6-6 | CASSSPGTASSGANVLTF | TGTGCCAGCAGTTCCCCCGGGACAGCGAGCTCTGGGGCCAACGTCCTGACTTTC
NA | 15 | many | TRBJ2-7 | TRBV11-2 | CASSGGAAKPYEQYF | TGTGCCAGCAGCGGCGGAGCCGCCAAGCCCTACGAGCAGTACTTC
NA | 16 | NA | TRBJ1-6 | TRBV7-8 | CASSLTGTNAGSPLHF | TGTGCCAGCAGCTTAACCGGGACCAACGCGGGTTCACCCCTCCACTTT
NA | 14 | many | TRBJ2-7 | TRBV12-3/TRBV12-4 | CASSSLGGTYEQYF | TGTGCCAGCAGTTCTCTGGGTGGGACCTACGAGCAGTACTTC
NA | 17 | many | TRBJ2-6 | TRBV20-1 | CSASALPGGSGANVLTF | TGCAGTGCTAGCGCTCTTCCTGGGGGCTCCGGGGCCAACGTCCTGACTTTC
NA | 13 | many | TRBJ2-5 | TRBV6-2/TRBV6-3 | CASSYGRTETQYF | TGTGCCAGCAGTTACGGGAGAACAGAGACCCAGTACTTC
NA | 12 | many | TRBJ2-2 | TRBV7-3 | CASSPVTGELFF | TGTGCCAGCAGCCCGGTCACCGGGGAGCTGTTTTTT
NA | 12 | many | TRBJ2-7 | TRBV7-2 | CASSLLYYEQYF | TGTGCCAGCAGCCTTCTCTACTACGAGCAGTACTTC
NA | 14 | many | TRBJ2-2 | TRBV18 | CASSPLRGSPVLFF | TGTGCCAGCTCACCACTAAGGGGCAGTCCGGTACTGTTTTTT
TRBD1 | 18 | medium-sized | TRBJ2-6 | TRBV7-3 | CASSSTGTGVSGANVLTF | TGTGCCAGCAGCTCTACCGGGACAGGGGTTTCAGGGGCCAACGTCCTGACTTTC